This TCR beta chain emerged from a study of T-cell reconstitution after alpha-beta-depleted transplantation in children. Germline-derived CDR1 and CDR2 are MNHNS and SASEGT. The CDR3 loop spans 13 amino acids. Between the trimmed V and J ends, which lost 7 bases and 7 bases, there was a span of 13 bases. This clonotype was detected only a few times. This sample's TCRbeta library carried unique molecular identifier barcodes. TCRdb re-analysed the PCR reads in MiXCR, keeping a single row per CDR3 protein. There are fewer than 400,000 distinct CDR3 sequences in the sample; around 20% occur only once, and less than 4.5% lies in the top ten.

This sequence joins TRBV6-1 and TRBJ2-2; a weak D match, TRBD2 (6 bases). The sample here was PBMCs from the stem cell graft donor, taken from the stem cell graft. This clonotype was obtained from a human donor who donated a stem cell graft to a child with acute myeloid leukemia. This chain's CDR3 is CASTGGRVGELFF. CDR3 coding DNA: TGTGCCAGCACTGGAGGGCGGGTCGGGGAGCTGTTTTTT.